The entry that follows covers one TCR beta chain sequence. The germline V gene encodes CDR1 SGHRS and CDR2 YFSETQ. Germline trimming cut 3 bases from V and 7 bases from J; bases unmatched to any gene: 5. The CDR3 covers 14 residues. This sample was included in a study of blood T cell repertoires in COVID-19. Study summary: The origin of the acute and convalescent COVID-19 samples was the United States, Italy and Spain. In each case, the material was cDNA or gDNA derived from T cells, B-cell-depleted T cells, or PBMCs.

Recovered participants had two consecutive negative NP/OP PCR tests, healthcare professional clearance, or symptom resolution. Original handling: Using reference gene primer amplification, nucleated cell counts were estimated. Sequencing was performed with immunoSEQ multiplex PCR; in TCRdb, only in-frame clones are kept and a portion is missing. V and J calls and clone size are those listed in that table; D and trimming were worked out from the DNA. This table has 450,000 to 500,000 clones, 80% to 90% appearing once. This clonotype was sampled from an older woman who had recovered from COVID-19. Sequenced sample: PBMCs or T cells enriched from blood (not recorded which). V and J are TRBV5-1 and TRBJ2-7; TRBD2 aligns across 12 bases. The CDR3 is CASSSGLAGYEQYF. DNA of the CDR3: TGCGCCAGCAGCTCCGGACTAGCGGGGTATGAGCAGTACTTC.